This T cell receptor (beta chain) was documented in a study of T cells after yellow fever vaccination. Study observations and caveats: The booster response re-showed most primary clones: approximately 95% CD4, around 90% CD8.

About this clonotype itself: Its target is unknown.

Germline V CDR1 and CDR2: MNHEY, SVGAGI. Trimming shortened V by 2 bases and J by 2 bases, and 10 bases separated the two germline ends. The CDR3 is 15 amino acids. The 5'RACE template-switching step produced TCR cDNA and added a universal primer site and UMIs. TCRdb used MiXCR to reprocess the 5' RACE reads, holding one entry per CDR3 protein. Of approximately 300,000 distinct CDR3 sequences in the sample, around 7% were seen once. The gene calls are TRBV6-5 and TRBJ2-1, with D possibly TRBD2 on 5 matching bases. This TCR was recovered from a man between 18 and 29 years old who received the YFV17D yellow fever vaccine. The sequences come from PBMCs, collected roughly 45 days after the first yellow fever vaccination. CDR3 residues: CASSYAGGPYNEQFF. In DNA, the CDR3 is TGTGCCAGCAGTTACGCGGGTGGCCCCTACAATGAGCAGTTCTTC.